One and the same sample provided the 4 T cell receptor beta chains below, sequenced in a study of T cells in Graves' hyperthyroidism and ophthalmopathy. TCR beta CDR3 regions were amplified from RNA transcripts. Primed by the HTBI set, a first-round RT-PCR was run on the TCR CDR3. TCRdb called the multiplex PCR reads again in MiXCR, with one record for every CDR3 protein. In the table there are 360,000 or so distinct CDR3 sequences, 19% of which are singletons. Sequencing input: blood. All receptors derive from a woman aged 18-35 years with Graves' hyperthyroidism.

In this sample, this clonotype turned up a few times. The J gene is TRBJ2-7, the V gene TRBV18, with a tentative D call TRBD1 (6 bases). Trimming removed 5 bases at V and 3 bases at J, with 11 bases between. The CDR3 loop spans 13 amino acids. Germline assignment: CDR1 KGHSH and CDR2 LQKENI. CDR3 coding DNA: TGTGCCAGCTCATCAAGCAGGGGCTACGAGCAGTACTTC. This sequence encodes CASSSSRGYEQYF.

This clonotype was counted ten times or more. DNA of the CDR3: TGCAGTGCTAGAGACGCGACAGGGGTTGGCTACACCTTC. Translating it yields CSARDATGVGYTF. The rearrangement joins TRBV20-1 to TRBJ1-2; TRBD1 aligns across 8 bases. Germline trimming cut 0 bases from V and 7 bases from J; bases unmatched to any gene: 4. Germline CDR1 reads DFQATT; CDR2 reads SNEGSKA (reference sequence). This CDR3 has 13 residues.

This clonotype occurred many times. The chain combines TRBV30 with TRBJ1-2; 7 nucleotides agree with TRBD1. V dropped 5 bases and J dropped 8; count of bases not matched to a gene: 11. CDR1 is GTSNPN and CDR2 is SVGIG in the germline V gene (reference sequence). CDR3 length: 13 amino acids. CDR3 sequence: CAWARQGGRGYTF. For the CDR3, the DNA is TGTGCCTGGGCCCGACAGGGAGGTCGGGGCTACACCTTC.

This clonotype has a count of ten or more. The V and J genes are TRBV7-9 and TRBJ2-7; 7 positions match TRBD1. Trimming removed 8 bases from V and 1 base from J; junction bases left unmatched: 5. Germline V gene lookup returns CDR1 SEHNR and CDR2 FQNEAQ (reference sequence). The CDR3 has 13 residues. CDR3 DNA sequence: TGTGCCAGCCAGGGGGTGTCTTCCTACGAGCAGTACTTC. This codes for CASQGVSSYEQYF. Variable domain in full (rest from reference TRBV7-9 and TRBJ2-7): DTGVSQNPRHKITKRGQNVTFRCDPISEHNRLYWYRQTLGQGPEFLTYFQNEAQLEKSRLLSDRFSAERPKGSFSTLEIQRTEQGDSAMYLCASQGVSSYEQYFGPGTRLTVT.